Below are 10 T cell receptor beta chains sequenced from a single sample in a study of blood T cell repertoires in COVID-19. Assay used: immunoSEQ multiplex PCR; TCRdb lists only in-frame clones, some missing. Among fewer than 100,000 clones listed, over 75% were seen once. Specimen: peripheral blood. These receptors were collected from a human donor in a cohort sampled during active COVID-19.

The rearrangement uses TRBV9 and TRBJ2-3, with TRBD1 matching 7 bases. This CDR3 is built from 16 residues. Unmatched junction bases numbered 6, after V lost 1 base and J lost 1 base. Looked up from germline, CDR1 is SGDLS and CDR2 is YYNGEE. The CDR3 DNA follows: TGTGCCAGCAGCGTACACAGGGGTCAGCGCACAGATACGCAGTATTTT. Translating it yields CASSVHRGQRTDTQYF.

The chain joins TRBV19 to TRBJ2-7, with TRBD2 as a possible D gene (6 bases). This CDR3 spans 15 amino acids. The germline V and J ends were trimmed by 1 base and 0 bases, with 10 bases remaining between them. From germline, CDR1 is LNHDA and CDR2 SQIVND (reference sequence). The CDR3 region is CASSIVGGISYEQYF. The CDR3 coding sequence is TGTGCCAGTAGTATAGTTGGAGGGATCTCCTACGAGCAGTACTTC.

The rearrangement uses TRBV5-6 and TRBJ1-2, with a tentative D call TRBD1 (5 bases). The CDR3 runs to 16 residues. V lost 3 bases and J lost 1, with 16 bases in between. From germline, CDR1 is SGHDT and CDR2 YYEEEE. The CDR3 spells CASSSRGGVSNYGYTF. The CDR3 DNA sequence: TGTGCCAGCAGCTCCCGGGGGGGAGTTAGTAACTATGGCTACACCTTC.

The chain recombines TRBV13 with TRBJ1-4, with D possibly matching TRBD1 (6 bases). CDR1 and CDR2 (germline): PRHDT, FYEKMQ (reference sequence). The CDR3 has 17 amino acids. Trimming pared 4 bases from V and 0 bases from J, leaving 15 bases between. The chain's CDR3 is CASSSRATGTTNEKLFF. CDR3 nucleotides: TGTGCCAGCAGCTCTCGCGCTACAGGGACAACTAATGAAAAACTGTTTTTT.

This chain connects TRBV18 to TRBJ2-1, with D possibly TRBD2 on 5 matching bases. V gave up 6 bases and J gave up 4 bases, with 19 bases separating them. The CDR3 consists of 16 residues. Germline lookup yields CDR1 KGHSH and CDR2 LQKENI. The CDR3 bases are TGTGCCAGCTCGCCGACCGAAATGGGAGTGTACAATGAGCAGTTCTTC. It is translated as CASSPTEMGVYNEQFF.

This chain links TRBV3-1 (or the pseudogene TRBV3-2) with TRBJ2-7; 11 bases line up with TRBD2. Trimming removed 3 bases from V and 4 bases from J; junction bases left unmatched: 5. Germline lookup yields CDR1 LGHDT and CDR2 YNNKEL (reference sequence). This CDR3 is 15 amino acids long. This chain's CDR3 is CASSHLTSGSYEQYF. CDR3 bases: TGTGCCAGCAGCCATCTCACTAGCGGGAGTTACGAGCAGTACTTC.

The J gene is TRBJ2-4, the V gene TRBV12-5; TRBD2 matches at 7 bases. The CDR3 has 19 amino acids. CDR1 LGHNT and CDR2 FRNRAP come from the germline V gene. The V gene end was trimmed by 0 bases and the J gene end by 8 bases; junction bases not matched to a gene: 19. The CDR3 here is CASGLVPARRRGLGDIQYF. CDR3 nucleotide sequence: TGTGCTAGTGGTTTGGTACCGGCACGGCGGCGGGGGTTGGGAGACATTCAGTACTTC.

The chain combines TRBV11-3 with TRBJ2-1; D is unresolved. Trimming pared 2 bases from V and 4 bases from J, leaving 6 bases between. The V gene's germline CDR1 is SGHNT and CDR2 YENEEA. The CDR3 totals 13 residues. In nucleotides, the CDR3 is TGTGCCAGCAGCTTAATACAGTACAATGAGCAGTTCTTC. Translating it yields CASSLIQYNEQFF.

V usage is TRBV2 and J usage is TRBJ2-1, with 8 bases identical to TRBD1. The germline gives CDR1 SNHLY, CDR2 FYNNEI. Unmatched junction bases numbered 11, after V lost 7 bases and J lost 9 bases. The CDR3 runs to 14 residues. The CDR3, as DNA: TGTGCCAGCAAGGGACAGGCAGAATTGGGTGAGCAGTTCTTC. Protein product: CASKGQAELGEQFF.

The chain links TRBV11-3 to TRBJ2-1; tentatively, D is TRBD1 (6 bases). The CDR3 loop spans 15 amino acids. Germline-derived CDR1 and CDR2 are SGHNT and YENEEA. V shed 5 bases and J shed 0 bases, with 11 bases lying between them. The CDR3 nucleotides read TGTGCCAGCAGCCCAGGGGTCCCCTCCTACAATGAGCAGTTCTTC. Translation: CASSPGVPSYNEQFF.